One sample yielded the 10 T cell receptor beta chains listed below, sequenced in a study of T cells in Graves' hyperthyroidism and ophthalmopathy. The investigators amplified TCR beta CDR3 regions from RNA transcripts. Researchers ran a first-round RT-PCR on the TCR CDR3 using the HTBI primer set. MiXCR was run by TCRdb on the multiplex PCR reads, yielding one entry per CDR3 protein. This table has 450,000 to 600,000 distinct CDR3 sequences, 15% to 20% appearing once. Sample: blood. Receptors originate from a man between 35 and 55 years old with Graves' ophthalmopathy.

The gene calls are TRBV4-3 and TRBJ2-2; 10 bases match TRBD2. There are 20 residues in the CDR3. Germline CDR1 LGHNA, CDR2 YSLEER. The V segment lost 0 bases and the J segment 0 bases; nucleotides outside the gene matches: 10. CDR3 residues: CASSQDGTSVFAANTGELFF. The CDR3 region has the DNA TGCGCCAGCAGCCAAGATGGGACTAGCGTTTTTGCTGCGAACACCGGGGAGCTGTTTTTT.

This clonotype has just a few counts. The chain combines TRBV5-4 with TRBJ2-4; TRBD2 might be the D (5 bases). The V gene lost 4 bases and the J gene lost 3 bases, with 17 bases spanning the gap. Germline CDR1 and CDR2: SGHNT and YYREEE (reference sequence). The CDR3 loop spans 16 amino acids. The DNA for the CDR3 is TGTGCCAGCAGCCCACCGGTGGGAGTTGGCAAAAACATTCAGTACTTC. Translation: CASSPPVGVGKNIQYF.

The table lists this clonotype with many counts. The V gene is TRBV6-1, the J gene TRBJ2-3; 10 bases agree with TRBD1. The CDR3 consists of 14 residues. From germline, CDR1 is MNHNS and CDR2 SASEGT. With V trimmed by 6 bases and J by 5 bases, 5 bases remained unmatched. Here the CDR3 DNA reads TGTGCCAGCAGCTTGACAGGGGGCCGAGATACGCAGTATTTT. This encodes CASSLTGGRDTQYF.

The V gene is TRBV5-1, the J gene TRBJ2-7, with a possible D match to TRBD2 (5 bases). The V gene's germline CDR1 is SGHRS and CDR2 YFSETQ. The CDR3 covers 15 residues. V gave up 5 bases and J gave up 2 bases, with 17 bases separating them. The CDR3 spells CASSVTLGDPYEQYF. In nucleotides, the CDR3 is TGCGCCAGCAGTGTCACCTTGGGAGACCCCTACGAGCAGTACTTC.

The chain is built from TRBV9 and TRBJ1-2; D is unresolved. With 4 bases removed from V and 4 bases from J, the gap between germline ends came to 14 bases. Looked up from germline, CDR1 is SGDLS and CDR2 is YYNGEE. The CDR3 extends over 14 amino acids. The CDR3 DNA sequence: TGTGCCAGCAGCCCCTTGCAAGAGGTCTATGGCTACACCTTC. It yields the protein CASSPLQEVYGYTF.

This sequence joins TRBV7-6 and TRBJ2-7, with 10 bases aligning to TRBD2. The V gene end was trimmed by 5 bases and the J gene end by 5 bases; junction bases not matched to a gene: 6. Germline V lookup: CDR1 SGHVS, CDR2 FNYEAQ. CDR3 length: 14 residues. CDR3 bases: TGTGCCAGCAGCCGAGCGGGGGGGTTCCACGAGCAGTACTTC. This sequence encodes CASSRAGGFHEQYF.

There are a few counts of this clonotype. This chain links TRBV3-2 with TRBJ2-5; the tabulated D call, TRBD1, remains unverified against the DNA. TRBV3-2 is tagged as a pseudogene. CDR3 size: 14 residues. In DNA form, the CDR3 reads TGTGCCAGCAGCCAAGCAGCGCCTTGGGAGACCCAGTACTTC. It codes for CASSQAAPWETQYF.

This clonotype was recorded a few times. The gene calls are TRBV18 and TRBJ2-5; 9 bases align to TRBD1. CDR1 and CDR2 from the germline V gene are KGHSH and LQKENI. Trimming took 5 bases from V and 6 from J; bases not matched to a gene: 13. The CDR3 consists of 16 residues. The CDR3 sequence: CASSSRNTGGFKTQYF. The CDR3 DNA is TGTGCCAGCTCATCAAGAAATACAGGGGGCTTTAAGACCCAGTACTTC.

The chain carries TRBV4-1 and TRBJ1-2, with D possibly matching TRBD1 (6 bases). V was cut by 0 bases and J by 4 bases, with 9 bases left in between. Germline CDR1 and CDR2: MGHRA and YSYEKL. This CDR3 has 14 amino acids. The CDR3 DNA follows: TGCGCCAGCAGCCAAGATGCACAGGGCTATGGCTACACCTTC. Encoded protein: CASSQDAQGYGYTF.

The table lists this clonotype with a few counts. The chain is built from TRBV12-3 or TRBV12-4 and TRBJ2-7; maybe TRBD1 (6 bases). V was pared by 2 bases and J by 2 bases, with 10 bases between. The CDR3 has 14 amino acids. The CDR3 region is CASSLFGTTYEQYF. DNA of the CDR3: TGTGCCAGCAGTTTATTCGGGACAACCTACGAGCAGTACTTC.